This is a list of T cell receptor beta chains from one sample in a study of T cells in Graves' hyperthyroidism and ophthalmopathy. Using its own MiXCR run on the multiplex PCR reads, TCRdb lists one record per CDR3 protein. The sample shows about 360,000 distinct CDR3 sequences, around 14% of them seen only once. The sample was blood. Every receptor here comes from a young woman with Graves' hyperthyroidism. The CDR3 runs from the conserved cysteine through the conserved F or W. A D gene is named only where the DNA matches it firmly. Some rows mark clone size as missing; the rest say once, few, many or name a class of expanded clone.

D	V	J	size	CDR3	DNA
TRBD2	TRBV28	TRBJ2-7	many	CASSLSGDNYEQYF	TGTGCCAGCAGTTTAAGCGGGGATAACTACGAGCAGTACTTC
-	TRBV4-1	TRBJ1-2	few	CASSQVGSGRGGYTF	TGCGCCAGCAGCCAAGTCGGCAGCGGACGGGGGGGCTACACCTTC
TRBD2	TRBV6-1	TRBJ2-7	many	CASSEAAGVGGEQYF	TGTGCCAGCAGTGAAGCAGCGGGGGTCGGTGGCGAGCAGTACTTC
-	TRBV5-8	TRBJ1-1	few	CASSLTAPVDTEAFF	TGTGCCAGCAGCTTGACGGCCCCCGTGGACACTGAAGCTTTCTTT
TRBD2	TRBV6-2/TRBV6-3	TRBJ2-1	many	CASSRTSGSGHEQFF	TGTGCCAGCAGTCGGACTAGCGGGAGTGGGCATGAGCAGTTCTTC
-	TRBV7-9	TRBJ2-5	-	CASSLWGTQETQYF	TGTGCCAGCAGCTTATGGGGGACCCAAGAGACCCAGTACTTC
-	TRBV28	TRBJ2-3	many	CASHGSLKGRTDTQYF	TGTGCCAGCCACGGGAGCTTAAAAGGGCGGACAGATACGCAGTATTTT
-	TRBV27	TRBJ1-5	many	CASSLSPDQPQHF	TGTGCCAGCAGTTTATCGCCAGATCAGCCCCAGCATTTT
-	TRBV27	TRBJ2-1	many	CASSLSDEVNSYNEQFF	TGTGCCAGCAGTTTATCGGACGAGGTAAACTCCTACAATGAGCAGTTCTTC
TRBD1	TRBV28	TRBJ2-1	many	CASSLGPRGRSYNEQFF	TGTGCCAGCAGCCTAGGGCCCAGGGGGCGTTCATACAATGAGCAGTTCTTC
-	TRBV2	TRBJ1-2	few	CASSEISPGLEGYTF	TGTGCCAGCAGTGAAATTTCTCCAGGGTTGGAAGGCTACACCTTC
-	TRBV5-1	TRBJ2-1	many	CASSLVGGEKQFF	TGCGCCAGCAGCTTGGTTGGCGGGGAGAAGCAGTTCTTC
TRBD2	TRBV20-1	TRBJ2-1	few	CSARDKDSGRYNEQFF	TGCAGTGCTAGAGATAAGGATAGCGGGAGATACAATGAGCAGTTCTTC
-	TRBV20-1	TRBJ1-1	many	CSAFPFRTGGTEAFF	TGCAGTGCGTTTCCGTTTCGAACCGGGGGCACTGAAGCTTTCTTT
-	TRBV20-1	TRBJ2-3	many	CSGPGARTDTQYF	TGCAGTGGCCCCGGGGCCCGCACAGATACGCAGTATTTT
-	TRBV6-2/TRBV6-3	TRBJ1-3	many	CASSYEASESSGNTIYF	TGTGCCAGCAGTTACGAGGCTTCGGAAAGCTCTGGAAACACCATATATTTT
TRBD1	TRBV5-4	TRBJ1-2	few	CASSSELAAGGIYGYTF	TGTGCCAGCAGCTCTGAGTTGGCTGCAGGGGGCATCTATGGCTACACCTTC
-	TRBV6-5	TRBJ2-1	many	CASSYFRRTSYNEQFF	TGTGCCAGCAGTTACTTCCGACGGACCTCCTACAATGAGCAGTTCTTC
-	TRBV28	TRBJ1-6	-	CAIATGVNSPLHF	TGTGCCATTGCTACAGGAGTTAATTCACCCCTCCACTTT
-	TRBV20-1	TRBJ2-7	many	CSADDRSGTPYEQYF	TGCAGTGCCGACGATCGCTCGGGGACTCCCTACGAGCAGTACTTC
-	TRBV7-8	TRBJ1-2	many	CASSLGRNYGYTF	TGTGCCAGCAGCTTAGGCAGGAACTATGGCTACACCTTC